This T cell receptor (beta chain) was captured by sequencing in a study of blood T cell repertoires in COVID-19 (dated by TCRdb to 2020 to 2022). Regarding the study in general: The collaborator samples originated in the United States, Italy and Spain and spanned the acute and convalescent phases of COVID-19. The material from the prospective study consisted of cDNA or gDNA derived from T cells, B-cell-depleted T cells, or PBMCs. The dataset comprised deeply sampled blood TCRbeta repertoires from subjects exposed to, actively infected with, or recovered from COVID-19. A freely available public database, intended as a resource for researchers studying the immune response to SARS-CoV-2, is where the repertoires were released. Samples were obtained from the ongoing ImmuneRACE study (first 160 participants) and from 1,000 to 1,500 subjects provided by 6 global collaborators. The sample metadata nearly always contained a de-identified subject ID, COVID-19 status, age in years and sex. Where HLA class I and class II types were available, the types were taken from metadata supplied by the sample provider, not from assay-based typing.

Summary of the overall study and its limitations: The amount of clinical and demographic metadata varied by source and participant and was provided uncurated.

According to the germline V gene (reference sequence), CDR1 reads LGHDT and CDR2 reads YNNKEL. Trimming accounts for 1 base at V and 4 bases at J, while the number of junction bases matched to no gene is 7. The CDR3, from cysteine to phenylalanine, totals 16 residues. Only the CDR3 portion is preserved as DNA: 48 bases, with reading frame beginning at the first base. Whole blood was collected in K2EDTA tubes by collaborating institutions according to the institutions' own protocols. For TCRbeta analysis, collaborators shipped samples in one of three forms: frozen whole blood, isolated PBMCs, or DNA extracted from either of those sample types. A note on this clone: The antigen it binds to is not known. The record has no base qualities; no much larger clone is one base away.

TCRbeta CDR3 regions were amplified from genomic DNA by means of the immunoSEQ Assay, a bias-controlled multiplex PCR. On the authors' methods: Nucleated cell counts per sample were estimated from amplification of reference gene primers within the assay. To quantify the absolute abundance of each unique TCRbeta CDR3 rearrangement, sequence reads were collapsed and filtered. Productive Simpson clonality was computed per sample as the square root of Simpson's diversity index over productive rearrangements. TCRdb provides this immuneACCESS table in a form limited to in-frame rearrangements. Some clones are lacking; in checked studies, under half of them reflect an unresolved V gene, and why the rest are absent is not known. That table gives V, J and clone size, and the DNA gave D and trimming. The sample profile shows roughly 200,000 clones; around four fifths of them were found once. 8.6% of the sample is held by the ten biggest clonotypes.

The chain is encoded by TRBV3-1 (or the pseudogene TRBV3-2) joined to TRBJ2-1; TRBD2 matches 7 bases in the middle. This sequence was found in a man aged 35 to 55 with active or convalescent COVID-19. Material for sequencing was peripheral blood. CDR3 reads: CASSQAAGLTYNEQFF. At the DNA level, the sequence is TGTGCCAGCAGCCAAGCGGCGGGACTAACTTACAATGAGCAGTTCTTC.